This TCR beta chain was captured in a study of response to subunit inactivated influenza vaccine. Points from the study as a whole: The authors suggested that few new T cells are recruited per seasonal influenza vaccination.

Germline CDR1 LNHDA, CDR2 SQIVND (reference sequence). The length of the CDR3 is 13 residues. V was clipped by 7 bases and J by 6 bases, with 13 bases between them. TCRdb processed the RT-PCR reads anew with MiXCR; each CDR3 protein has one entry. The sample has just over 300,000 distinct CDR3 sequences, around 22% seen once. As regards this clonotype: Its antigen is unidentified.

Source: PBMCs from blood, taken roughly 20 months after vaccination. This clonotype was sampled from a man between 50 and 69 years old who received an inactivated influenza vaccine. The rearrangement joins TRBV19 to TRBJ2-1; D gene ambiguous. This CDR3 reads CASTARTVNEQFF. CDR3 nucleotides: TGTGCCAGTACCGCACGGACCGTCAATGAGCAGTTCTTC. The variable domain in full, with the rest retrieved from reference TRBV19 and TRBJ2-1, is DGGITQSPKYLFRKEGQNVTLSCEQNLNHDAMYWYRQDPGQGLRLIYYSQIVNDFQKGDIAEGYSVSREKKESFPLTVTSAQKNPTAFYLCASTARTVNEQFFGPGTRLTVL.